This TCR beta chain is drawn from a study of cytomegalovirus exposure and HLA in healthy donors. V was clipped by 6 bases and J by 7 bases, with 7 bases between them. CDR3 length equals 12 residues. Germline loops: CDR1 MDHEN, CDR2 SYDVKM. Primers: 60 Vbeta forward and 13 Jbeta reverse. Using immunoSEQ multiplex PCR, the repertoire was profiled, and TCRdb retains in-frame clones only, with some absent. In the table there are roughly 100,000 clones, around 72% of which are singletons. The specimen was PBMCs. The origin of this receptor is a man aged 40-49 years in good health and CMV-seronegative. This chain joins TRBV28 and TRBJ1-6, with a weak D call TRBD1 (6 bases). CDR3 region: CASRDRNSPLHF. For the CDR3, the DNA is TGTGCCAGCAGGGACAGAAATTCACCCCTCCACTTT.